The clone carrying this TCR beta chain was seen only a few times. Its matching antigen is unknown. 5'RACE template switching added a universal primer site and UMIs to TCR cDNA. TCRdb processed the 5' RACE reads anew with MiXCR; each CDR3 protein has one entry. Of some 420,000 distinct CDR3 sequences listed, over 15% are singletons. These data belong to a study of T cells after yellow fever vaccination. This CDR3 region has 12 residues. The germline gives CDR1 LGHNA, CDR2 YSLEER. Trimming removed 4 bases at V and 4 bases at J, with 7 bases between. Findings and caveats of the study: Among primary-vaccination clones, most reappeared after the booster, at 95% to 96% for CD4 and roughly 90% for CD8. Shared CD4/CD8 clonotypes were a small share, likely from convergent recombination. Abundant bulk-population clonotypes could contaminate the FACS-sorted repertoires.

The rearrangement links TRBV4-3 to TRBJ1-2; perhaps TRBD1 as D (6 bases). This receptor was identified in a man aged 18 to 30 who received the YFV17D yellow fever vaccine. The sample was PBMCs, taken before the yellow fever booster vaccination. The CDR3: CASSRGAYGYTF. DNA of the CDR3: TGCGCCAGCAGCCGGGGGGCCTATGGCTACACCTTC.